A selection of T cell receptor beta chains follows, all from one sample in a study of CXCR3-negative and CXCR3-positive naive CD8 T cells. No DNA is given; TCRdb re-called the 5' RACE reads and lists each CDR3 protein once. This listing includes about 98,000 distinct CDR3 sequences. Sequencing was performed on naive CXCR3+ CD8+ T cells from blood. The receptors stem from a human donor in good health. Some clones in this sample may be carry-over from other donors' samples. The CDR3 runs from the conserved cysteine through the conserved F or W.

CDR3 protein: CATRQATSYEQYF; J gene: TRBJ2-7; V gene: TRBV5-1
CDR3 protein: CASSQDGVSDTQYF; J gene: TRBJ2-3; V gene: TRBV4-3
CDR3 protein: CSVRDTHTTEAFF; J gene: TRBJ1-1; V gene: TRBV29-1
CDR3 protein: CTSLGIMNTEAFF; J gene: TRBJ1-1; V gene: TRBV11-2
CDR3 protein: CASSYAADTQYF; J gene: TRBJ2-3; V gene: TRBV13
CDR3 protein: CASSPGPRGRDTEAFF; J gene: TRBJ1-1; V gene: TRBV7-6
CDR3 protein: CASSQDSGQANTEAFF; J gene: TRBJ1-1; V gene: TRBV4-3
CDR3 protein: CSARDLSGYNEQFF; J gene: TRBJ2-1; V gene: TRBV20-1
CDR3 protein: CASRGKDGDNEQFF; J gene: TRBJ2-1; V gene: TRBV12-3/TRBV12-4
CDR3 protein: CASSAQPGQGSEQFF; J gene: TRBJ2-1; V gene: TRBV9
CDR3 protein: CASSLWVAGGAETQYF; J gene: TRBJ2-5; V gene: TRBV12-3/TRBV12-4
CDR3 protein: CSSSQDKNEQFF; J gene: TRBJ2-1; V gene: TRBV4-1
CDR3 protein: CASSLSGQSSYNEQFF; J gene: TRBJ2-1; V gene: TRBV27
CDR3 protein: CASSQVNWYGYTF; J gene: TRBJ1-2; V gene: TRBV14
CDR3 protein: CASSSNVFGLNTEAFF; J gene: TRBJ1-1; V gene: TRBV6-2/TRBV6-3
CDR3 protein: CASSQETWGLISGNTIYF; J gene: TRBJ1-3; V gene: TRBV14
CDR3 protein: CASSAPSGASTGELFF; J gene: TRBJ2-2; V gene: TRBV9
CDR3 protein: CASSESEEHGYEQFF; J gene: TRBJ2-1; V gene: TRBV6-4
CDR3 protein: CASNRGNQGVDYNEQFF; J gene: TRBJ2-1; V gene: TRBV6-2/TRBV6-3
CDR3 protein: CASSLGFSGGAGEQFF; J gene: TRBJ2-1; V gene: TRBV7-3
CDR3 protein: CASSLVYEQYF; J gene: TRBJ2-7; V gene: TRBV7-8
CDR3 protein: CASSTSYGRSNQPQHF; J gene: TRBJ1-5; V gene: TRBV19
CDR3 protein: CASSDRDRVWNYGYTF; J gene: TRBJ1-2; V gene: TRBV12-3/TRBV12-4
CDR3 protein: CASSFGTGGSYEQYF; J gene: TRBJ2-7; V gene: TRBV7-2
CDR3 protein: CASGQSDQETQYF; J gene: TRBJ2-5; V gene: TRBV3-1
CDR3 protein: CASRGGPMNTQYF; J gene: TRBJ2-3; V gene: TRBV6-5
CDR3 protein: CASSLTGYEQYF; J gene: TRBJ2-7; V gene: TRBV5-1
CDR3 protein: CASSQDGPVSYEQYF; J gene: TRBJ2-7; V gene: TRBV14
CDR3 protein: CASSLVWAPKDTQYF; J gene: TRBJ2-3; V gene: TRBV7-2
CDR3 protein: CASMDRVDEQFF; J gene: TRBJ2-1; V gene: TRBV27
CDR3 protein: CASSTGEITEAFF; J gene: TRBJ1-1; V gene: TRBV27
CDR3 protein: CASSFGGTAYNEQFF; J gene: TRBJ2-1; V gene: TRBV11-3
CDR3 protein: CASSQDITSGAITDTQYF; J gene: TRBJ2-3; V gene: TRBV3-1
CDR3 protein: CSVERDGNTGELFF; J gene: TRBJ2-2; V gene: TRBV29-1
CDR3 protein: CASSYAGTASYEQYF; J gene: TRBJ2-7; V gene: TRBV6-2/TRBV6-3
CDR3 protein: CASSSITGGPELFF; J gene: TRBJ1-4; V gene: TRBV7-2
CDR3 protein: CASSLATGQVVYEQYF; J gene: TRBJ2-7; V gene: TRBV7-2
CDR3 protein: CASSHGTGSDTQYF; J gene: TRBJ2-3; V gene: TRBV6-6
CDR3 protein: CASSQAGGSTDTQYF; J gene: TRBJ2-3; V gene: TRBV4-1
CDR3 protein: CASQGPDRGLNTGELFF; J gene: TRBJ2-2; V gene: TRBV28
CDR3 protein: CSVGGDNYNEQFF; J gene: TRBJ2-1; V gene: TRBV29-1
CDR3 protein: CSVQDSYTYEQHF; J gene: TRBJ2-7; V gene: TRBV29-1
CDR3 protein: CASRDGPTRYNEQFF; J gene: TRBJ2-1; V gene: TRBV28
CDR3 protein: CASSVDGARDEQFF; J gene: TRBJ2-1; V gene: TRBV9
CDR3 protein: CASSEDRVDSYEQYF; J gene: TRBJ2-7; V gene: TRBV6-2/TRBV6-3
CDR3 protein: CSARPPGLYTEAFF; J gene: TRBJ1-1; V gene: TRBV20-1
CDR3 protein: CASSSRQDYGYTF; J gene: TRBJ1-2; V gene: TRBV28
CDR3 protein: CASSQDLRQQPQHF; J gene: TRBJ1-5; V gene: TRBV14
CDR3 protein: CASSLVSGEQFF; J gene: TRBJ2-1; V gene: TRBV4-2
CDR3 protein: CASTPGAGDGTDTQYF; J gene: TRBJ2-3; V gene: TRBV12-3/TRBV12-4
CDR3 protein: CSARDMPSYEQYF; J gene: TRBJ2-7; V gene: TRBV20-1
CDR3 protein: CASSLFLGPSATDTQYF; J gene: TRBJ2-3; V gene: TRBV12-3/TRBV12-4
CDR3 protein: CASSLVLGAGGSEAFF; J gene: TRBJ1-1; V gene: TRBV7-2
CDR3 protein: CATSSGRTSGRYEQYF; J gene: TRBJ2-7; V gene: TRBV15
CDR3 protein: CASSGDRGEQFF; J gene: TRBJ2-1; V gene: TRBV27
CDR3 protein: CASSMGTLNTDTQYF; J gene: TRBJ2-3; V gene: TRBV19
CDR3 protein: CASSLFPVGSGPYEQYF; J gene: TRBJ2-7; V gene: TRBV5-5